Presented here are 30 T cell receptor beta chains from one specimen sequenced in a study of molecular identifiers for immune sequencing clone quantification. MiXCR, run by TCRdb on the PCR reads, gives a single entry per CDR3 protein. The data contain about 500,000 distinct CDR3 sequences, around 21% of them singletons. Sequenced input: naive CD8+ T cells from blood, with Jurkat cell RNA spiked in. Described subset: FACS-sorted CD8+CD4-CCR7+CD45RA+ naive T cells. The receptor source for this set is a human donor in good health. Some libraries in this study had Jurkat cell RNA spiked in.

This clonotype was observed a handful of times. The rearrangement uses TRBV4-1 and TRBJ1-4; TRBD1 might be the D (5 bases). V lost 1 base and J lost 7, with 16 bases in between. Germline values: CDR1 MGHRA, CDR2 YSYEKL. The CDR3 has 16 amino acids. CDR3 in amino acids: CASSQAGLGVGEKLFF. Written as DNA, the CDR3 is TGCGCCAGCAGCCAAGCAGGGTTAGGTGTTGGTGAAAAACTGTTTTTT.

This clonotype has only a few counts. The chain is built from TRBV7-9 and TRBJ2-7; unclear D gene. Germline V gene lookup returns CDR1 SEHNR and CDR2 FQNEAQ (reference sequence). The CDR3 totals 13 residues. V shed 5 bases and J shed 4 bases, with 12 bases lying between them. CDR3 residues: CASSPADGYEQYF. CDR3 DNA: TGTGCCAGCAGCCCAGCAGACGGTTACGAGCAGTACTTC.

Only one count was recorded for this clonotype. V gene TRBV10-2 combines with J gene TRBJ1-1; D may be TRBD1 (5 bases). Trimming left V 2 bases short and J 2 bases short, with 9 bases between. The CDR3 is made up of 14 amino acids. The germline V gene encodes CDR1 WSHSY and CDR2 SAAADI. CDR3 nucleotide sequence: TGCGCCAGCAGTGAGAGACAGAAAAACACTGAAGCTTTCTTT. This encodes CASSERQKNTEAFF.

The rearrangement links TRBV6-4 to TRBJ2-7, with TRBD1 as a possible D gene (6 bases). The CDR3 has 15 residues. The ends were cut back, 3 bases at V and 5 bases at J, with 17 bases in the middle. CDR1 is MRHNA and CDR2 is SNTAGT in the germline V gene. The CDR3 DNA reads as TGTGCCAGCAGTGAGACGGCCCGGGACATCGACGAGCAGTACTTC. It encodes CASSETARDIDEQYF.

Comments on this clonotype: A junction end diverges from the germline sequence, so it may reflect a read error. The chain employs TRBV12-3 or TRBV12-4 and TRBJ1-1; D call uncertain. The CDR3 loop spans 14 amino acids. CDR3 in amino acids: CAGSPPGLGTEAFF. CDR3 nucleotides: TGTGCCGGCAGTCCTCCGGGCCTGGGGACTGAAGCTTTCTTT.

This clonotype showed up many times. The chain has TRBV28 and TRBJ2-7; no reliable D call. Germline CDR1 MDHEN, CDR2 SYDVKM. Trimming removed 5 bases at V and 4 bases at J, with 18 bases between. CDR3 length: 15 residues. CDR3 amino acids: CASSPTAISWYEQYF. For the CDR3, the DNA is TGTGCCAGCAGTCCAACAGCGATAAGTTGGTACGAGCAGTACTTC. Drawing the rest from reference TRBV28 and TRBJ2-7, the complete variable domain is DVKVTQSSRYLVKRTGEKVFLECVQDMDHENMFWYRQDPGLGLRLIYFSYDVKMKEKGDIPEGYSVSREKKERFSLILESASTNQTSMYLCASSPTAISWYEQYFGPGTRLTVT.

A few counts support this clonotype. The genes are TRBV14 and TRBJ1-6; D is unresolved. Germline V gene sequence: CDR1 SGHDN, CDR2 FVKESK. This CDR3 comprises 16 residues. V was pared by 1 base and J by 0 bases, with 7 bases between. The CDR3 DNA reads TGTGCCAGCAGCCAAGGGACCAGCTCCTATAATTCACCCCTCCACTTT. It translates to CASSQGTSSYNSPLHF.

The CDR3 spells CASSPWDRDLDGYTF. CDR3 in DNA: TGTGCCAGTAGTCCCTGGGACAGGGACTTAGATGGCTACACCTTC. The genes are TRBV19 and TRBJ1-2, with 9 bases lining up with TRBD1. The germline gives CDR1 LNHDA, CDR2 SQIVND (reference sequence). Trimming cost V 5 bases and J 6 bases; bases outside gene matches: 10. The CDR3 contains 15 residues.

This clonotype was detected ten times or more. The chain combines TRBV28 with TRBJ2-1; D possibly corresponds to TRBD1 (5 bases). The CDR3 is made up of 13 amino acids. Trimming took off 2 bases at V and 5 bases at J, with 7 bases between the two ends. The germline V gene encodes CDR1 MDHEN and CDR2 SYDVKM. This CDR3 reads CASSLRGNNEQFF. CDR3 bases: TGTGCCAGCAGTTTAAGGGGTAACAATGAGCAGTTCTTC.

At least ten counts were recorded for this clonotype. The chain carries TRBV7-2 and TRBJ2-1; D may correspond to TRBD1 or TRBD2 (5 bases each). This CDR3 comprises 15 residues. Deletions cut 3 bases from V and 5 bases from J, with 14 bases between. Germline V lookup: CDR1 SGHTA, CDR2 FQGNSA. For the CDR3, the DNA is TGTGCCAGCAGCTTGATCGGGACCGATAACAATGAGCAGTTCTTC. Its translation is CASSLIGTDNNEQFF.

This clonotype was counted at least ten times. The V call is TRBV25-1, the J call TRBJ2-1, with 8 positions matching TRBD2. Losses at the gene ends were 4 bases for V and 5 bases for J; bases not matched to a gene: 7. The CDR3 runs to 15 residues. Germline CDR1 reads MGHDK; CDR2 reads SYGVNS. CDR3 protein: CASSALAGPNNEQFF. The CDR3 coding sequence is TGTGCCAGCAGTGCATTAGCGGGGCCCAACAATGAGCAGTTCTTC.

DNA for the CDR3: TGTGCCAGCAGCTTAGTGACTGGATACAATGAGCAGTTCTTC. This codes for CASSLVTGYNEQFF. This chain connects TRBV7-8 to TRBJ2-1; no firm D call. This CDR3 has 14 residues. Trimming left V 1 base short and J 4 bases short, with 8 bases between. Germline loops: CDR1 SGHVS, CDR2 FQNEAQ.

The chain recombines TRBV25-1 with TRBJ2-1, with 7 nucleotides matching TRBD1. CDR3 length: 16 residues. The germline gives CDR1 MGHDK, CDR2 SYGVNS. V trimming: 4 bases; J trimming: 9 bases; junction bases outside the gene matches: 15. CDR3: CASSGRDSLIWGEQFF. The CDR3 nucleotides read TGTGCCAGCAGTGGAAGGGACAGCTTAATTTGGGGTGAGCAGTTCTTC.

This clonotype came up a few times. J is TRBJ1-2 and V is TRBV5-6; 7 bases map to TRBD1. The trim removed 5 bases at V and 4 bases at J, leaving 8 bases unmatched. The CDR3 contains 14 residues. Looked up from germline, CDR1 is SGHDT and CDR2 is YYEEEE. CDR3 in DNA: TGTGCCAGCAGTTTTGACAGGGTCAGCTATGGCTACACCTTC. Translation gives CASSFDRVSYGYTF.

The chain carries TRBV20-1 and TRBJ2-2; unclear D gene. CDR1 DFQATT and CDR2 SNEGSKA come from the germline V gene (reference sequence). This CDR3 comprises 12 residues. Trimming took 0 bases from V and 1 from J, leaving 0 bases between them. CDR3 protein: CSARENTGELFF. The CDR3 coding sequence is TGCAGTGCTAGAGAGAACACCGGGGAGCTGTTTTTT.

This clonotype has more than one count but fewer than ten. The rearrangement links TRBV9 to TRBJ2-3, with 10 bases identical to TRBD2. Germline V gene sequence: CDR1 SGDLS, CDR2 YYNGEE. The CDR3 covers 17 residues. The ends lost 0 bases at V and 4 bases at J; junction bases unmatched: 8. CDR3 in DNA: TGTGCCAGCAGCGTAGACGAGTCTAGCGGGAGAGCAGATACGCAGTATTTT. It translates to CASSVDESSGRADTQYF.

This clonotype was observed at least ten times. J is TRBJ2-7 and V is TRBV29-1; a possible D gene is TRBD1 (6 bases). The germline V gene has CDR1 SQVTM and CDR2 ANQGSEA. V was pared by 6 bases and J by 4 bases, with 10 bases between. The CDR3 runs 11 residues. CDR3 sequence: CSVVRGYEQYF. DNA of the CDR3: TGCAGCGTGGTCAGGGGATACGAGCAGTACTTC.

This clonotype was seen a few times. This chain links TRBV6-2 or TRBV6-3 with TRBJ2-3; unclear D gene. Trimming cost V 7 bases and J 0 bases, with 14 bases left between them. There are 15 residues in the CDR3. Germline CDR1 MNHEY, CDR2 SVGEGT. As DNA, the CDR3 is TGTGCCAGCAAAGACCCTCGCGTAAGCACAGATACGCAGTATTTT. Protein: CASKDPRVSTDTQYF.

Turning to this clonotype: Being one base from a much bigger clone, this may be a read error. V usage is TRBV29-1 and J usage is TRBJ2-1; tentatively, D is TRBD1 (5 bases). CDR1 and CDR2 (germline): SQVTM, ANQGSEA. CDR3 length: 12 residues. V was pared by 7 bases and J by 7 bases, with 14 bases between. CDR3 bases: TGCAGCGCTGAGGTCCCAGGGAATGAGCAGTTCTTC. This gives the protein CSAEVPGNEQFF.

This clonotype has at least ten counts. The chain joins TRBV20-1 to TRBJ2-3; D not resolved. The V gene lost 6 bases and the J gene lost 8 bases, with 9 bases spanning the gap. There are 10 residues in the CDR3. Germline V gene sequence: CDR1 DFQATT, CDR2 SNEGSKA (reference sequence). This CDR3 reads CSASWGTQYF. CDR3 nucleotides: TGCAGTGCCTCCTGGGGTACGCAGTATTTT.

The chain has TRBV6-5 and TRBJ1-2; D unresolved. V was shortened by 7 bases and J by 2 bases, with 11 bases between the two germline ends. CDR3 length equals 13 residues. Germline CDR1 reads MNHEY; CDR2 reads SVGAGI. The CDR3 DNA reads as TGTGCCAGCACCAATTCACCGAACTATGGCTACACCTTC. Amino acid sequence: CASTNSPNYGYTF.

The count of this clonotype is one. At one boundary the junction diverges from the germline segment, which might be a read error. The V and J genes are TRBV30 and TRBJ2-1; no clear D. The germline gives CDR1 GTSNPN, CDR2 SVGIG (reference sequence). The CDR3 is 13 amino acids. CDR3 sequence reads: CAWSALLLGEQSF. The DNA for the CDR3 is TGTGCCTGGAGTGCCCTCCTACTCGGTGAGCAGTCCTTC.

This clonotype has a count of ten or more. The chain has TRBV20-1 and TRBJ2-7; TRBD1 agrees at 7 bases. The CDR3 loop spans 13 amino acids. Germline CDR1 DFQATT, CDR2 SNEGSKA (reference sequence). Germline trimming cut 5 bases from V and 0 bases from J; bases unmatched to any gene: 4. Written as DNA, the CDR3 is TGCAGTGCTGACAGGGTAATCTCCTACGAGCAGTACTTC. This translates into CSADRVISYEQYF.

This clonotype was counted between two and nine times. This chain joins TRBV2 and TRBJ2-3, with 7 bases matching TRBD2. The ends lost 2 bases at V and 2 bases at J; junction bases unmatched: 10. Germline CDR1 SNHLY, CDR2 FYNNEI. CDR3 size: 17 residues. CDR3 residues: CASSEWASGENTDTQYF. As DNA, the CDR3 is TGTGCCAGCAGTGAATGGGCTAGCGGAGAAAACACAGATACGCAGTATTTT.

The chain joins TRBV20-1 to TRBJ2-7, with D tentatively TRBD2 (5 bases). Per the germline V gene, CDR1 is DFQATT and CDR2 is SNEGSKA (reference sequence). Trimming cost V 0 bases and J 3 bases, with 9 bases left between them. The CDR3 is 13 amino acids. The CDR3 bases are TGCAGTGCTAGAGATCCTCGGGACTACGAGCAGTACTTC. Encoded protein: CSARDPRDYEQYF.

The sample holds many counts of this clonotype. The chain couples TRBV28 to TRBJ2-3; TRBD2 aligns across 7 bases. Germline V lookup: CDR1 MDHEN, CDR2 SYDVKM. The CDR3 extends over 16 amino acids. V was clipped by 1 base and J by 4 bases; unmatched bases: 8. The CDR3 region has the DNA TGTGCCAGCAGTTTATACGCGGGAGAAGAGCCAGATACGCAGTATTTT. Translated, it gives CASSLYAGEEPDTQYF.

This clonotype was counted only a few times. The V gene is TRBV25-1, the J gene TRBJ1-2; D gene uncertain. This CDR3 contains 14 residues. V lost 1 base and J 1 base, leaving 7 bases between the germline ends. CDR1 is MGHDK and CDR2 is SYGVNS in the germline V gene. The DNA for the CDR3 is TGTGCCAGCAGTGAATCGATGTTTAACTATGGCTACACCTTC. Protein: CASSESMFNYGYTF.

This clonotype was found many times. J is TRBJ1-1 and V is TRBV2; 7 nucleotides line up with TRBD1. The CDR3 has 14 residues. Per germline, CDR1 SNHLY and CDR2 FYNNEI. Trimming cost V 10 bases and J 0 bases; bases outside gene matches: 8. The CDR3 sequence is CANTRGSVNTEAFF. CDR3 sequence (DNA): TGTGCCAACACCAGGGGGTCAGTGAACACTGAAGCTTTCTTT.

This clonotype was counted only a few times. This sequence joins TRBV15 and TRBJ2-7; weak D call: TRBD2 (5 bases). CDR1 and CDR2 (germline): LNHNV, YYDKDF (reference sequence). The CDR3 runs 17 residues. V was trimmed by 0 bases and J by 4 bases, leaving 19 bases between them. The CDR3 loop reads CATSRDDLEGSRYEQYF. The CDR3 bases are TGTGCCACCAGCAGAGACGACCTAGAGGGTAGCAGATACGAGCAGTACTTC.

This clonotype was recorded a few times. CDR3 amino acids: CASSPWGLAGGSSYEQYF. Written as DNA, the CDR3 is TGTGCCAGTAGTCCCTGGGGACTAGCGGGGGGAAGCTCCTACGAGCAGTACTTC. The chain recombines TRBV19 with TRBJ2-7, with TRBD2 matching 15 bases. Germline V lookup: CDR1 LNHDA, CDR2 SQIVND (reference sequence). J lost 0 bases, V lost 5 bases, and 8 bases had no gene match. This CDR3 spans 18 amino acids.